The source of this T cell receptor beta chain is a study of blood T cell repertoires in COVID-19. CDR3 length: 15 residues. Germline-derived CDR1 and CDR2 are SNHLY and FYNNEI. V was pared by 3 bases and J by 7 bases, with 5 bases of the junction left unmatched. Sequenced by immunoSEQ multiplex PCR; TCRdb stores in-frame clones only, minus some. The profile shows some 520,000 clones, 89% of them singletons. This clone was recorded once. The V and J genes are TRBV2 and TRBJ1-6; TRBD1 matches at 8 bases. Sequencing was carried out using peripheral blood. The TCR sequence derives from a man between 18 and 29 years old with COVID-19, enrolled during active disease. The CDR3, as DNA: TGTGCCAGCAGTGATTCGGGACAGGAAAATTCACCCCTCCACTTT. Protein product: CASSDSGQENSPLHF.